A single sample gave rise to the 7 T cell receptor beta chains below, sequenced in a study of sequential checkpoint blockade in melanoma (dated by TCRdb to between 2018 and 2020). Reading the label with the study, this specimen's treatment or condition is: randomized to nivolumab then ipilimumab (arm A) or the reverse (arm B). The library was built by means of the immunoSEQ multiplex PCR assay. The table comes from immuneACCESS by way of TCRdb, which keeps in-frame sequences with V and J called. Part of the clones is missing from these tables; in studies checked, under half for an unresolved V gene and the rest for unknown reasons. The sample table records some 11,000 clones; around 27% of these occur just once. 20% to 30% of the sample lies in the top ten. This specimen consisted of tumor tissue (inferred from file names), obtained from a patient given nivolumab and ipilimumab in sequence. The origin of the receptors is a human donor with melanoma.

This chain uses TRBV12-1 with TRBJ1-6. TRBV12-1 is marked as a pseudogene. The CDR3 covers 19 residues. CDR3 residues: CASSFAKRLPPGFNSPLHF. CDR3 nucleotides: TGTGCCAGCAGCTTTGCTAAGAGACTGCCCCCAGGTTTTAATTCACCCCTCCACTTT.

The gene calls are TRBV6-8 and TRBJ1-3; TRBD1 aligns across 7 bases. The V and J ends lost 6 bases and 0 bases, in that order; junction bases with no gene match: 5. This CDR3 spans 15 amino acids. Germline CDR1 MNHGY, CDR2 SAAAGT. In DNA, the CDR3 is TGTGCCAGCAGCGACAGGGAGTACTCTGGAAACACCATATATTTT. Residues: CASSDREYSGNTIYF.

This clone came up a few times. CDR3 nucleotide sequence: TGTGCCAGCAGTTGGACAGTAACCTACGAGCAGTACTTC. Its translation is CASSWTVTYEQYF. The chain couples TRBV6-8 to TRBJ2-7; tentatively, D is TRBD1 (6 bases). Trimming left V 4 bases short and J 2 bases short, with 9 bases between. CDR3 size: 13 residues. Germline V gene sequence: CDR1 MNHGY, CDR2 SAAAGT.

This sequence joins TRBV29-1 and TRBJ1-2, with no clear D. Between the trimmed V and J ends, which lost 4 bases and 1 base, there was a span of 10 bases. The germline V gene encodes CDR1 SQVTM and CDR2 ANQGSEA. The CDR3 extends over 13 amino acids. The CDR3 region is CSVGQDLNYGYTF. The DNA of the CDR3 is TGCAGCGTTGGGCAAGACCTTAACTATGGCTACACCTTC.

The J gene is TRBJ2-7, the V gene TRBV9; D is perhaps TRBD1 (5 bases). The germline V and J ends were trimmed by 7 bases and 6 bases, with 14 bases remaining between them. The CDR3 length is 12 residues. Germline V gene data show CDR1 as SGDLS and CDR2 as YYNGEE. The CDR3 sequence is CASGATRVEQYF. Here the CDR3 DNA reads TGTGCCAGCGGGGCCACCCGCGTCGAGCAGTACTTC.

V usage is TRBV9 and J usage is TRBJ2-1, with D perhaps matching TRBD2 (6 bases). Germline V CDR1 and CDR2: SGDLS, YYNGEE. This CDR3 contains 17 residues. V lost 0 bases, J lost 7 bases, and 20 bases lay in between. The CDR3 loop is CASSVVRGGDPRNEQFF. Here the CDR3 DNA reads TGTGCCAGCAGCGTAGTCCGCGGCGGGGACCCTCGGAATGAGCAGTTCTTC.

Here the CDR3 reads CASSFSPDSFTEAFF. The DNA for the CDR3 is TGCGCCAGCAGCTTCTCGCCGGACAGTTTCACTGAAGCTTTCTTT. The rearrangement links TRBV5-1 to TRBJ1-1, with D maybe TRBD1 (6 bases). V lost 2 bases and J 4 bases, leaving 15 bases between the germline ends. The CDR3 contains 15 residues. Germline V gene lookup returns CDR1 SGHRS and CDR2 YFSETQ. Looking up the rest from reference TRBV5-1 and TRBJ1-1 gives the full variable domain: KAGVTQTPRYLIKTRGQQVTLSCSPISGHRSVSWYQQTPGQGLQFLFEYFSETQRNKGNFPGRFSGRQFSNSRSEMNVSTLELGDSALYLCASSFSPDSFTEAFFGQGTRLTVV.